The 28 T cell receptor beta chains below come from one sample, sequenced in a study of blood T cells in healthy people across ages. Combining a sample-barcoded 5' primer with a J-beta primer mix, a second PCR ran for roughly 7 to 11 cycles. TCRdb called the 5' RACE reads again in MiXCR, with one record for every CDR3 protein. The data contain 870,000 or so distinct CDR3 sequences, 29% of them singletons. The sample comprised blood. These receptors all stem from a woman aged 80 or older in good health.

The chain joins TRBV29-1 to TRBJ1-1; 8 nucleotides align to TRBD1. CDR1 SQVTM and CDR2 ANQGSEA come from the germline V gene. The CDR3 is made up of 12 amino acids. Germline trimming cut 7 bases from V and 6 bases from J; bases unmatched to any gene: 7. CDR3 sequence: CSDDRGTAEAFF. The CDR3 region has the DNA TGCAGCGACGACAGGGGTACCGCTGAAGCTTTCTTT.

This chain joins TRBV7-6 and TRBJ2-7; TRBD2 aligns across 7 bases. Germline-derived CDR1 and CDR2 are SGHVS and FNYEAQ. The ends lost 5 bases at V and 2 bases at J; junction bases unmatched: 9. CDR3 length equals 15 residues. The CDR3 is CASSPYLAEAYEQYF. The CDR3 nucleotides are TGTGCCAGCAGCCCCTATCTAGCGGAGGCCTACGAGCAGTACTTC.

This clonotype was counted between two and nine times. Relative to the germline gene, one junction end is altered; a read error may explain this. This chain uses TRBV20-1 with TRBJ2-7; 12 positions agree with TRBD2. From germline, CDR1 is DFQATT and CDR2 SNEGSKA (reference sequence). The CDR3 is 14 residues long. Here the CDR3 reads CSASSQTSGGRSLF. CDR3 coding DNA: TGCAGTGCTAGCTCCCAGACTAGCGGGGGACGTTCACTCTTC.

This clonotype was seen repeatedly, ten times or more. The chain employs TRBV6-2 or TRBV6-3 and TRBJ2-3; D is perhaps TRBD1 or TRBD2 (5 bases each). The CDR3 runs to 14 residues. The germline V gene encodes CDR1 MNHEY and CDR2 SVGEGT. Trimming pared 6 bases from V and 6 bases from J, leaving 16 bases between. The CDR3 DNA is TGTGCCAGCAGCCCCGGGACCCTATCGGATACGCAGTATTTT. It yields the protein CASSPGTLSDTQYF.

This clonotype has at least ten counts. The chain uses TRBV10-3 and TRBJ1-6; 9 nucleotides agree with TRBD1. The CDR3 spans 15 residues. Losses at the gene ends were 6 bases for V and 10 bases for J; bases not matched to a gene: 10. The V gene's germline CDR1 is ENHRY and CDR2 SYGVKD. This chain's CDR3 is CAISTTGTGSSPLHF. In DNA form, the CDR3 reads TGTGCCATCAGCACCACCGGGACAGGGTCCTCACCCCTCCACTTT.

This clonotype was recorded only once. The chain links TRBV7-3 to TRBJ2-1; 13 nucleotides line up with TRBD2. J gave up 9 bases and V 3 bases, and 5 bases lay outside the gene matches. Per germline, CDR1 SGHTA and CDR2 FQGTGA. CDR3 length: 15 residues. The CDR3 sequence is CASSFGTSGVAEQFF. CDR3 sequence (DNA): TGTGCCAGCAGCTTCGGGACTAGCGGGGTCGCTGAGCAGTTCTTC.

This clonotype was observed a few times. It may be a read error: a sequence one base away is much more abundant. The J gene is TRBJ2-1, the V gene TRBV9, with TRBD1 as a possible D gene (5 bases). The J call may be wrong; the DNA end is better matched by TRBJ2-7. Germline V gives CDR1 SGDLS, CDR2 YYNGEE. The CDR3 consists of 14 residues. Written as DNA, the CDR3 is TGTGCCAGCAGCGTAGCCAGGGATTACAATGAGCAGTACTTC. Translating gives CASSVARDYNEQYF.

There are a few counts of this clonotype. CDR3: CASSETKNIQYF. In DNA form, the CDR3 reads TGTGCCAGCAGTGAAACCAAAAACATTCAGTACTTC. This rearrangement joins TRBV2 to TRBJ2-4; D remains ambiguous. The germline gives CDR1 SNHLY, CDR2 FYNNEI. V shed 2 bases and J shed 2 bases, with 1 base lying between them. The CDR3 totals 12 residues.

This chain uses TRBV20-1 with TRBJ2-7; D is uncertain. The DNA end favors TRBJ2-5, so the J call may be wrong. The CDR3 runs 12 residues. Looked up from germline, CDR1 is DFQATT and CDR2 is SNEGSKA (reference sequence). CDR3 DNA: TGCAGTGCTAGCGACGGGCTGGAGACCCAGTACTTC. As protein: CSASDGLETQYF.

This clonotype was detected a few times. The chain is built from TRBV30 and TRBJ2-7; 7 bases match TRBD1. The CDR3 totals 14 residues. V shed 4 bases and J 6 bases; nucleotides not matched to a gene: 12. Germline CDR1 is GTSNPN and CDR2 is SVGIG (reference sequence). For the CDR3, the DNA is TGTGCCTGGATACGGAGAGGGGGCTGGGGCGAGCAGTACTTC. Residues: CAWIRRGGWGEQYF. The whole variable domain, filled in from reference TRBV30 and TRBJ2-7, reads SQTIHQWPATLVQPVGSPLSLECTVEGTSNPNLYWYRQAAGRGLQLLFYSVGIGQISSEVPQNLSASRPQDRQFILSSKKLLLSDSGFYLCAWIRRGGWGEQYFGPGTRLTVT.

The chain carries TRBV11-2 and TRBJ1-6; TRBD1 is a possible D gene (5 bases). The CDR3 is 14 residues long. V was cut by 3 bases and J by 8 bases, with 11 bases left in between. The germline gives CDR1 SGHAT, CDR2 FQNNGV. The CDR3 nucleotides are TGTGCCAGCAGCTTCGCGACCAGGGATTCACCCCTCCACTTT. Translation: CASSFATRDSPLHF.

This clonotype was seen at least ten times. V gene TRBV2 combines with J gene TRBJ1-2, with D possibly TRBD1 on 5 matching bases. The germline CDR1 and CDR2 sequences are SNHLY and FYNNEI. The CDR3 has 15 residues. Deletions cut 2 bases from V and 2 bases from J, with 12 bases between. The CDR3 loop is CASSEIGERNYGYTF. For the CDR3, the DNA is TGTGCCAGCAGTGAAATAGGGGAACGAAACTATGGCTACACCTTC.

In its sample, this clonotype was seen many times. This sequence joins TRBV7-2 and TRBJ2-5; 10 bases align to TRBD2. This CDR3 is built from 16 residues. CDR1 and CDR2 (germline): SGHTA, FQGNSA. V shed 4 bases, J shed 4 bases, and the junction held 9 bases outside the gene matches. The CDR3 DNA follows: TGTGCCAGCAGCTCGTTGAGCGGGGGGGCGTTAGAGACCCAGTACTTC. This translates into CASSSLSGGALETQYF. Full variable domain (missing parts from reference TRBV7-2 and TRBJ2-5): GAGVSQSPSNKVTEKGKDVELRCDPISGHTALYWYRQSLGQGLEFLIYFQGNSAPDKSGLPSDRFSAERTGGSVSTLTIQRTQQEDSAVYLCASSSLSGGALETQYFGPGTRLLVL.

This clonotype was picked up a small number of times. The chain recombines TRBV7-2 with TRBJ2-2; 9 nucleotides line up with TRBD2. The CDR3 is 16 amino acids. CDR1 is SGHTA, CDR2 FQGNSA, per germline. Losses at the gene ends were 3 bases for V and 7 bases for J; bases not matched to a gene: 9. The CDR3 coding sequence is TGTGCCAGCAGCTTTACGCGGGGGGGCCAGGTCGGGGAGCTGTTTTTT. Protein: CASSFTRGGQVGELFF.

A remark on this clonotype: This may be a read error: a much more frequent sequence differs by one nucleotide. This sequence joins TRBV2 and TRBJ2-7; no reliable D call. V was clipped by 6 bases and J by 6 bases, with 18 bases between them. The CDR3 consists of 14 residues. Germline V CDR1 and CDR2: SNHLY, FYNNEI. CDR3 protein: CASRSSHPACEQYF. The CDR3 nucleotides read TGTGCCAGCAGGTCGTCGCACCCGGCCTGCGAGCAGTACTTC.

There are many counts of this clonotype. The chain has TRBV12-3 or TRBV12-4 and TRBJ1-5; perhaps TRBD1 as D (5 bases). The V gene lost 3 bases and the J gene lost 0 bases, with 12 bases spanning the gap. The CDR3 has 16 residues. In DNA form, the CDR3 reads TGTGCCAGCAGTTTCGGAGGACAATATAGCAATCAGCCCCAGCATTTT. Its protein product is CASSFGGQYSNQPQHF.

This clonotype has at least ten counts. The V gene is TRBV20-1, the J gene TRBJ2-1; the D gene is possibly TRBD2 (7 bases). There are 16 residues in the CDR3. Germline V gene lookup returns CDR1 DFQATT and CDR2 SNEGSKA (reference sequence). The CDR3 loop is CGLKRGGRRSYNEQFF. The DNA for the CDR3 is TGCGGTTTAAAAAGGGGGGGGCGCAGGTCCTACAATGAGCAGTTCTTC.

On this clonotype: This may be a read error: a much more frequent sequence differs by one nucleotide. The chain is built from TRBV3-1 and TRBJ2-5; possibly TRBD2 for D (7 bases). The DNA end lines up better with TRBJ2-7; the J call may be wrong. Germline loops: CDR1 LGHDT, CDR2 YNNKEL (reference sequence). The CDR3 is made up of 14 amino acids. CDR3 residues: CANSQVGGGGEQYF. The CDR3 DNA is TGTGCCAACAGCCAAGTAGGGGGGGGAGGCGAGCAGTACTTC.

On this clonotype: A much larger clone is a single base away; this may be a read error. V usage is TRBV29-1 and J usage is TRBJ1-6, with TRBD1 identical over 8 bases. The germline CDR1 and CDR2 sequences are SQVTM and ANQGSEA. The CDR3 is made up of 14 amino acids. The CDR3 spells CSVQGQGQNSLLHF. The DNA of the CDR3 is TGCAGCGTCCAAGGACAGGGTCAAAATTCACTCCTCCACTTT.

The sample holds many counts of this clonotype. The chain uses TRBV12-3 or TRBV12-4 and TRBJ2-4, with D unresolved. CDR3 length: 14 residues. V lost 3 bases and J lost 5, with 11 bases in between. In DNA form, the CDR3 reads TGTGCCAGCAGTTTCGCTGGACCAGAAAACATTCAGTACTTC. It codes for CASSFAGPENIQYF.

The table lists this clonotype with many counts. The chain couples TRBV5-5 to TRBJ2-3; 7 nucleotides agree with TRBD1. V trimming: 1 base; J trimming: 2 bases; junction bases outside the gene matches: 13. The V gene's germline CDR1 is SGHKS and CDR2 YYEKEE (reference sequence). This CDR3 spans 18 amino acids. The CDR3 loop reads CASSLPQRMGQSTDTQYF. The CDR3 DNA reads as TGTGCCAGCAGCTTGCCCCAGAGGATGGGACAGTCCACAGATACGCAGTATTTT.

This clonotype was seen only a few times. The chain joins TRBV5-1 to TRBJ1-4; D is uncertain. Trimming left V 1 base short and J 9 bases short, with 16 bases between. The germline V gene has CDR1 SGHRS and CDR2 YFSETQ. There are 15 residues in the CDR3. DNA for the CDR3: TGCGCCAGCAGCTTGAATTCCGATAGCTCCAAAAAACTGTTTTTT. It codes for CASSLNSDSSKKLFF.

Regarding this clonotype: One end of the junction is discordant with germline, which a read error may explain. The gene calls are TRBV11-2 and TRBJ2-1; 12 nucleotides line up with TRBD2. There are 18 residues in the CDR3. CDR1 is SGHAT, CDR2 FQNNGV, per germline. Here the CDR3 DNA reads TGTGCCGGCAGCTTAGGCTGGGCTAGCGGGGGGGCGGGGAATGAGCAGTTCTTC. Residues: CAGSLGWASGGAGNEQFF.

This clonotype appeared a few times. Relative to the germline gene, one junction end is altered; a read error may explain this. The rearrangement joins TRBV5-6 to TRBJ1-6; the match to TRBD1 covers 9 bases. Germline assignment: CDR1 SGHDT and CDR2 YYEEEE. CDR3 length: 13 residues. The CDR3 spells CASSFTGGSPRHF. CDR3 coding DNA: TGTGCCAGCAGCTTTACAGGGGGCTCACCCCGCCACTTT.

This clonotype appeared a few times. V gene TRBV20-1 combines with J gene TRBJ1-1; D is uncertain. This CDR3 spans 14 amino acids. CDR1 is DFQATT, CDR2 SNEGSKA, per germline (reference sequence). V lost 1 base and J 3 bases, leaving 12 bases between the germline ends. DNA for the CDR3: TGCAGTGCTAGAGTCCTCTTCGGGGACACTGAAGCTTTCTTT. It translates to CSARVLFGDTEAFF.

In its sample, this clonotype was seen a few times. The J gene is TRBJ1-1, the V gene TRBV28; no clear D gene. This CDR3 spans 13 amino acids. Trimming took 9 bases from V and 3 from J, leaving 14 bases between them. Per germline, CDR1 MDHEN and CDR2 SYDVKM. CDR3 sequence: CARLSDPHTEAFF. In nucleotides, the CDR3 is TGTGCCAGACTATCTGACCCCCACACTGAAGCTTTCTTT.

V is TRBV6-5 and J is TRBJ1-6, with D possibly TRBD1 on 6 matching bases. Trimming shortened V by 5 bases and J by 14 bases, and 19 bases separated the two germline ends. CDR3 length: 14 amino acids. Looked up from germline, CDR1 is MNHEY and CDR2 is SVGAGI. The CDR3 region is CASSRTGTSSSLHF. The CDR3 nucleotides read TGTGCCAGCAGTCGAACCGGGACATCTTCCTCCCTCCACTTT.

This clonotype has more than one count but fewer than ten. This chain joins TRBV5-8 and TRBJ1-1; tentatively, D is TRBD1 (6 bases). In germline, CDR1 is SGHTS, CDR2 YDEGEE. Trimming shortened V by 0 bases and J by 3 bases, and 15 bases separated the two germline ends. The CDR3 contains 16 residues. CDR3 coding DNA: TGTGCCAGCAGCTTGGCTGGGGCCGGGGGGCACACTGAAGCTTTCTTT. Translation: CASSLAGAGGHTEAFF.